This T cell receptor beta chain was observed in a study of T-cell reconstitution after alpha-beta-depleted transplantation in children. Study-level results: Diversity and T-cell counts at one year after transplant derived mostly from new T cells. Diversity of TCRbeta at day 60 was high in some patients, arising from surviving recipient T cells and thymic progenitors. Reports say that about two months after transplant, the alpha-beta T cells came out of several hundred graft clones that had expanded.

Construction of the TCRbeta library involved unique molecular identifiers. TCRdb recomputed calls from the PCR reads with MiXCR, one row per CDR3 protein. This sample carries more than 200,000 distinct CDR3 sequences, roughly 9.1% of them seen once, and the ten largest clones take less than 40%. Germline V gene lookup returns CDR1 SGDLS and CDR2 YYNGEE. The trim removed 4 bases at V and 10 bases at J, leaving 8 bases unmatched. This CDR3 region has 13 residues. This clonotype was counted many times. Its target is unknown. Sample: PBMCs, mostly from graft donor cells, taken 360 days after TCRalphabeta/CD19-depleted stem cell transplant. The rearrangement uses TRBV9 and TRBJ2-3, with 8 bases aligning to TRBD1. This clonotype was sampled from a male patient aged 2 to 10 who had a stem cell transplant for acute myeloid leukemia, so the T cells may come from the graft donor. The DNA for the CDR3 is TGTGCCAGCAGCCGCCCGGACAGGGATCCGCAGTATTTT. It encodes CASSRPDRDPQYF. The entire variable domain, with the rest obtained from reference TRBV9 and TRBJ2-3, is as follows: DSGVTQTPKHLITATGQRVTLRCSPRSGDLSVYWYQQSLDQGLQFLIQYYNGEERAKGNILERFSAQQFPDLHSELNLSSLELGDSALYFCASSRPDRDPQYFGPGTRLTVL.